A single sample gave rise to the 32 T cell receptor beta chains below, sequenced in a study of blood T cell repertoires in COVID-19. Assay used: immunoSEQ multiplex PCR; TCRdb lists only in-frame clones, some missing. The top ten hold roughly 0.79% of the sample, which has roughly 230,000 clones, around 90% seen once. Material: peripheral blood. The receptors here all came from a man aged 25-40 years with COVID-19, enrolled during active disease.

The chain recombines TRBV11-2 with TRBJ2-3; D is uncertain. The V end was cut by 2 bases, the J end by 5 bases, with 20 bases between. The V gene's germline CDR1 is SGHAT and CDR2 FQNNGV. This CDR3 is 17 amino acids long. The CDR3 DNA sequence: TGTGCCAGCAGCTTATTCTCCAGGCCCCCCCCCGGAGATACGCAGTATTTT. Protein: CASSLFSRPPPGDTQYF. Drawing the rest from reference TRBV11-2 and TRBJ2-3, the complete variable domain is EAGVAQSPRYKIIEKRQSVAFWCNPISGHATLYWYQQILGQGPKLLIQFQNNGVVDDSQLPKDRFSAERLKGVDSTLKIQPAKLEDSAVYLCASSLFSRPPPGDTQYFGPGTRLTVL.

This chain connects TRBV27 to TRBJ1-2; 12 positions agree with TRBD1. V shed 6 bases, J shed 1 base, and the junction held 12 bases outside the gene matches. Per the germline V gene, CDR1 is MNHEY and CDR2 is SMNVEV (reference sequence). The CDR3 spans 18 residues. This CDR3 reads CASSFTTGTGGFNYGYTF. DNA for the CDR3: TGTGCCAGCAGCTTCACAACGGGGACAGGGGGCTTTAACTATGGCTACACCTTC.

The gene calls are TRBV3-1 (or the pseudogene TRBV3-2) and TRBJ2-3; 7 bases are a match to TRBD2. V was clipped by 0 bases and J by 8 bases; unmatched bases: 5. The CDR3 spans 14 residues. Germline CDR1 LGHDT, CDR2 YNNKEL (reference sequence). The CDR3 region is CASSQDTGGFTQYF. CDR3 DNA sequence: TGTGCCAGCAGCCAAGATACGGGGGGATTTACGCAGTATTTT.

The chain uses TRBV4-2 and TRBJ1-2; D might be TRBD1 (5 bases). This CDR3 has 13 residues. The germline CDR1 and CDR2 sequences are LGHNA and YNFKEQ. The V end was cut by 5 bases, the J end by 4 bases, with 11 bases between. The CDR3 spells CASSMTDSYGYTF. CDR3 DNA: TGTGCCAGCAGCATGACAGACAGCTATGGCTACACCTTC.

J is TRBJ1-1 and V is TRBV25-1, with D perhaps TRBD1 (5 bases). Trimming left V 2 bases short and J 3 bases short, with 10 bases between. The germline V gene has CDR1 MGHDK and CDR2 SYGVNS. The CDR3 extends over 14 amino acids. CDR3 residues: CASSERPGDTEAFF. CDR3 DNA sequence: TGTGCCAGCAGTGAACGTCCGGGGGACACTGAAGCTTTCTTT.

The table lists this clone with a few counts. The V call is TRBV20-1, the J call TRBJ2-7; TRBD2 is a possible D gene (5 bases). CDR3 length equals 11 residues. V was shortened by 3 bases and J by 6 bases, with 9 bases between the two germline ends. The germline gives CDR1 DFQATT, CDR2 SNEGSKA (reference sequence). CDR3 sequence: CSASGVGEQYF. CDR3 nucleotides: TGCAGTGCTAGCGGGGTAGGCGAGCAGTACTTC.

This chain links TRBV9 with TRBJ1-2; D unclear. CDR3 size: 17 residues. Germline CDR1 is SGDLS and CDR2 is YYNGEE. Trimming removed 4 bases at V and 7 bases at J, with 26 bases between. CDR3 sequence reads: CASSSREGLVSLSGYTF. The CDR3, as DNA: TGTGCCAGCAGCTCCCGGGAGGGCCTAGTCTCACTTAGTGGCTACACCTTC.

The chain is built from TRBV11-3 and TRBJ2-3; the D gene is possibly TRBD1 (7 bases). CDR1 and CDR2 from the germline V gene are SGHNT and YENEEA. V was pared by 4 bases and J by 0 bases, with 14 bases between. The CDR3 has 16 residues. CDR3 loop: CASSSAAGGSTDTQYF. In nucleotides, the CDR3 is TGTGCCAGCAGCTCCGCGGCAGGGGGGAGCACAGATACGCAGTATTTT. The whole variable domain, remainder taken from reference TRBV11-3 and TRBJ2-3, is EAGVVQSPRYKIIEKKQPVAFWCNPISGHNTLYWYLQNLGQGPELLIRYENEEAVDDSQLPKDRFSAERLKGVDSTLKIQPAELGDSAVYLCASSSAAGGSTDTQYFGPGTRLTVL.

This rearrangement joins TRBV6-5 to TRBJ2-7, with 7 bases lining up with TRBD1. This CDR3 spans 13 amino acids. V lost 0 bases to trimming and J lost 6 bases; unmatched junction nucleotides: 2. Germline assignment: CDR1 MNHEY and CDR2 SVGAGI. The CDR3 coding sequence is TGTGCCAGCAGTTACTCGACAGGGCGCGAGCAGTACTTC. The encoded protein is CASSYSTGREQYF.

The chain employs TRBV27 and TRBJ1-6; 8 bases are a match to TRBD1. The V gene end was trimmed by 6 bases and the J gene end by 6 bases; junction bases not matched to a gene: 4. This CDR3 is built from 14 residues. Germline V CDR1 and CDR2: MNHEY, SMNVEV (reference sequence). In nucleotides, the CDR3 is TGTGCCAGCAGCCGGACAGGGTTTAATTCACCCCTCCACTTT. Its translation: CASSRTGFNSPLHF.

The rearrangement joins TRBV19 to TRBJ2-5; 9 nucleotides line up with TRBD1. CDR3 length: 12 amino acids. Trimming took 5 bases from V and 5 from J; bases not matched to a gene: 0. Germline values: CDR1 LNHDA, CDR2 SQIVND (reference sequence). The CDR3 loop is CASSDRGETQYF. Here the CDR3 DNA reads TGTGCCAGTAGTGACAGGGGGGAGACCCAGTACTTC.

The rearrangement links TRBV5-7 to TRBJ2-7, with a possible D match to TRBD2 (6 bases). TRBV5-7 is labeled an ORF, and its function is uncertain. This CDR3 is built from 15 residues. V lost 0 bases and J 6 bases, leaving 16 bases between the germline ends. CDR3 sequence: CASSLVSGEDCEQYF. The CDR3 DNA reads TGTGCCAGCAGCTTGGTGTCGGGGGAGGACTGCGAGCAGTACTTC.

The chain has TRBV6-4 and TRBJ2-7; tentatively, D is TRBD2 (5 bases). The CDR3 sequence is 15 residues long. Germline lookup yields CDR1 MRHNA and CDR2 SNTAGT. Trimming removed 6 bases at V and 5 bases at J, with 20 bases between. CDR3 sequence: CASRWDPSIFHEQYF. The CDR3 DNA reads TGTGCCAGCAGATGGGATCCTAGCATTTTCCACGAGCAGTACTTC.

J is TRBJ2-2 and V is TRBV4-1, with TRBD1 matching over 9 bases. CDR1 is MGHRA and CDR2 is YSYEKL in the germline V gene. This CDR3 comprises 16 residues. V lost 4 bases and J lost 4; bases outside the gene matches: 7. CDR3 nucleotide sequence: TGCGCCAGCAGCCCCGCCGGGACAGGGACCACCGGGGAGCTGTTTTTT. The encoded protein is CASSPAGTGTTGELFF.

The chain has TRBV27 and TRBJ2-7, with 9 bases identical to TRBD1. CDR1 is MNHEY and CDR2 is SMNVEV in the germline V gene (reference sequence). The V segment lost 6 bases and the J segment 4 bases; nucleotides outside the gene matches: 7. This CDR3 contains 14 residues. This CDR3 is CASSRDREGYEQYF. The CDR3 coding sequence is TGTGCCAGCAGCCGGGACAGGGAGGGATACGAGCAGTACTTC.

The rearrangement joins TRBV18 to TRBJ2-5; perhaps TRBD1 as D (5 bases). The CDR3 is 14 residues long. The V gene lost 5 bases and the J gene lost 0 bases, with 10 bases spanning the gap. Germline CDR1 and CDR2: KGHSH and LQKENI. The CDR3 loop is CASSGQDYQETQYF. The CDR3 bases are TGTGCCAGCTCAGGACAAGATTACCAAGAGACCCAGTACTTC. The full variable domain, in which reference TRBV18 and TRBJ2-5 provide the parts outside the CDR3, is NAGVMQNPRHLVRRRGQEARLRCSPMKGHSHVYWYRQLPEEGLKFMVYLQKENIIDESGMPKERFSAEFPKEGPSILRIQQVVRGDSAAYFCASSGQDYQETQYFGPGTRLLVL.

The chain combines TRBV9 with TRBJ2-1, with D perhaps TRBD1 (6 bases). CDR1 is SGDLS and CDR2 is YYNGEE in the germline V gene. The CDR3 sequence is 15 residues long. Trimming took 3 bases from V and 3 from J, leaving 13 bases between them. The CDR3 is CASSAPGHLYNEQFF. DNA of the CDR3: TGTGCCAGCAGCGCGCCGGGACATCTCTACAATGAGCAGTTCTTC.

This clone came up a few times. The chain has TRBV1 and TRBJ2-5; TRBD2 was called by the table and not checked on the DNA. TRBV1 is noted as a pseudogene. This CDR3 region has 19 residues. The CDR3 region has the DNA TGCACCAGCAGCCAAGGTCGTTGTCCGCGGGGGGGCGTGTGGGAGACCCAGTACTTC. Translating gives CTSSQGRCPRGGVWETQYF.

The V call is TRBV12-3 or TRBV12-4, the J call TRBJ2-7; D remains unclear. V was cut by 3 bases and J by 1 base, with 7 bases left in between. CDR3 length: 13 amino acids. The CDR3 nucleotides are TGTGCCAGCAGTTTCTATAAGTCCTACGAGCAGTACTTC. This sequence encodes CASSFYKSYEQYF.

This clone was detected only once. The chain joins TRBV27 to TRBJ1-1, with TRBD1 matching over 8 bases. This CDR3 spans 14 amino acids. The germline V gene encodes CDR1 MNHEY and CDR2 SMNVEV (reference sequence). The V segment lost 6 bases and the J segment 5 bases; nucleotides outside the gene matches: 8. CDR3 DNA: TGTGCCAGCAGAATGGACAGGGTTGGGACTGAAGCTTTCTTT. Its protein is CASRMDRVGTEAFF.

The chain links TRBV7-9 to TRBJ1-1, with D possibly being TRBD1 (5 bases). Germline CDR1 reads SEHNR; CDR2 reads FQNEAQ (reference sequence). V dropped 5 bases and J dropped 7 bases, with 14 bases sitting between them. The CDR3 consists of 13 residues. In DNA, the CDR3 is TGTGCCAGCAGCCCTGGGACTTACGATGAAGCTTTCTTT. The encoded protein is CASSPGTYDEAFF.

The chain combines TRBV7-9 with TRBJ2-5; 11 nucleotides align to TRBD2. The V gene's germline CDR1 is SEHNR and CDR2 FQNEAQ (reference sequence). CDR3 size: 13 residues. CDR3 coding DNA: TGTGCGACTAGCGGGGCGGGTCAAGAGACCCAGTACTTC. It is translated as CATSGAGQETQYF.

V gene TRBV4-2 combines with J gene TRBJ1-3, with 7 bases that match TRBD1. V lost 0 bases and J lost 0; bases outside the gene matches: 2. The germline V gene has CDR1 LGHNA and CDR2 YNFKEQ. This CDR3 is built from 16 residues. The CDR3 nucleotides are TGTGCCAGCAGCCAAGATAGGGACAGCTCTGGAAACACCATATATTTT. Encoded protein: CASSQDRDSSGNTIYF.

V and J are TRBV3-1 (or the pseudogene TRBV3-2) and TRBJ1-2; D is perhaps TRBD1 (6 bases). The CDR3 contains 19 residues. Germline CDR1 LGHDT, CDR2 YNNKEL (reference sequence). V gave up 0 bases and J gave up 2 bases, with 22 bases separating them. This CDR3 reads CASSQDFLGRPGENYGYTF. The DNA of the CDR3 is TGTGCCAGCAGCCAAGATTTTTTGGGGCGGCCAGGGGAGAACTATGGCTACACCTTC.

J is TRBJ1-1 and V is TRBV19, with D perhaps TRBD1 (6 bases). Germline-derived CDR1 and CDR2 are LNHDA and SQIVND (reference sequence). This CDR3 has 13 amino acids. Trimming shortened V by 7 bases and J by 0 bases, and 9 bases separated the two germline ends. As DNA, the CDR3 is TGTGCCAGTACGGACAGCATGAACACTGAAGCTTTCTTT. The encoded protein is CASTDSMNTEAFF.

The CDR3: CASSLGAMNTEAFF. CDR3 sequence (DNA): TGTGCCAGCAGCTTAGGCGCTATGAACACTGAAGCTTTCTTT. The chain uses TRBV7-2 and TRBJ1-1, with D unresolved. Germline V gene data show CDR1 as SGHTA and CDR2 as FQGNSA. The CDR3 has 14 residues. The V end was cut by 1 base, the J end by 0 bases, with 6 bases between.

This rearrangement joins TRBV21-1 to TRBJ2-3; no check of the table's D call, TRBD2, against the DNA was made. TRBV21-1 corresponds to a pseudogene. CDR3 length: 15 amino acids. CDR3 in amino acids: CAPHGGGSGPDTQYF. Here the CDR3 DNA reads TGTGCCCCCCACGGGGGGGGCTCGGGTCCAGATACGCAGTATTTT.

The chain has TRBV3-1 (or the pseudogene TRBV3-2) and TRBJ1-2, with 7 bases matching TRBD1. CDR1 is LGHDT, CDR2 YNNKEL, per germline (reference sequence). Trimming took 0 bases from V and 8 from J; bases not matched to a gene: 9. The CDR3 loop spans 15 amino acids. Here the CDR3 DNA reads TGTGCCAGCAGCCAAGAGTGGAAACAGGGGACGGGCTACACCTTC. It yields the protein CASSQEWKQGTGYTF.

The chain recombines TRBV29-1 with TRBJ2-5, with TRBD1 matching over 9 bases. CDR3 size: 14 residues. Germline CDR1 is SQVTM and CDR2 is ANQGSEA. Unmatched junction bases numbered 9, after V lost 8 bases and J lost 2 bases. The CDR3 reads CSQRRDRVQETQYF. The DNA for the CDR3 is TGCAGCCAGAGACGGGACAGGGTTCAAGAGACCCAGTACTTC. Drawing the rest from reference TRBV29-1 and TRBJ2-5, the complete variable domain is SAVISQKPSRDICQRGTSLTIQCQVDSQVTMMFWYRQQPGQSLTLIATANQGSEATYESGFVIDKFPISRPNLTFSTLTVSNMSPEDSSIYLCSQRRDRVQETQYFGPGTRLLVL.

The DNA for the CDR3 is TGTGCCAGCAGCCAAATGGGCGAAAAACTGTTTTTT. Its translation: CASSQMGEKLFF. The chain combines TRBV3-1 (or the pseudogene TRBV3-2) with TRBJ1-4; no clear D gene. The germline CDR1 and CDR2 sequences are LGHDT and YNNKEL (reference sequence). V was pared by 2 bases and J by 8 bases, with 6 bases between. The CDR3 contains 12 residues.

This chain uses TRBV10-3 with TRBJ1-5; unclear D gene. This CDR3 is built from 13 residues. Between the trimmed V and J ends, which lost 7 bases and 5 bases, there was a span of 12 bases. CDR1 ENHRY and CDR2 SYGVKD come from the germline V gene. The CDR3: CAIKERVDQPQHF. The CDR3 DNA reads TGTGCCATCAAGGAGAGGGTCGATCAGCCCCAGCATTTT.

This chain uses TRBV19 with TRBJ1-1, with D maybe TRBD1 (5 bases). Germline CDR1 LNHDA, CDR2 SQIVND (reference sequence). V lost 3 bases to trimming and J lost 4 bases, with 15 bases between them. This CDR3 comprises 15 residues. CDR3 in DNA: TGTGCCAGTAGTATTTTTACGGGGGTTGGCACTGAAGCTTTCTTT. Its protein product is CASSIFTGVGTEAFF.